The sequence of this TCR beta chain was determined in a study of technical replicates of blood from a few donors. TCRdb's copy holds only in-frame clones and misses some; the assay was immunoSEQ multiplex PCR. The sample has more than 90,000 clones, approximately 94% seen once; the top ten hold approximately 0.22%. V was trimmed by 7 bases and J by 0 bases, leaving 14 bases between them. The CDR3 totals 15 residues. The germline CDR1 and CDR2 sequences are SNHLY and FYNNEI. Sequencing was carried out using T cells isolated from PBMCs. The chain recombines TRBV2 with TRBJ2-3; D possibly corresponds to TRBD2 (5 bases). This clonotype originated in a human donor in good health. The CDR3 bases are TGTGCCAGCACAGGAGACGGCGGGAGCACAGATACGCAGTATTTT. This codes for CASTGDGGSTDTQYF.